The following is a T cell receptor beta chain sequence with its context. The data originate from a study of glioma-infiltrating T cells. TCR alpha and beta CDR3 regions were amplified from RNA using iRepertoire nested multiplex PCR. MiXCR was run by TCRdb on the multiplex PCR reads, yielding one entry per CDR3 protein. The sample carries around 190,000 distinct CDR3 sequences, over 30% recorded once. CDR3 length: 14 residues. V was clipped by 7 bases and J by 5 bases, with 16 bases between them. Germline CDR1 and CDR2: MRHNA and SNTAGT. The V and J genes are TRBV6-4 and TRBJ2-3, with D possibly called TRBD1 or TRBD2 (5 bases each). Sequenced: glioma tissue, nonneoplastic brain tissue, or PBMCs (not recorded which). The receptor was derived from a human donor with low-grade glioma or glioblastoma, undergoing nonglioma brain surgery, or in good health (not recorded which). CDR3 sequence reads: CASKRDPNGDTQYF. In DNA form, the CDR3 reads TGTGCCAGCAAGAGGGACCCTAATGGAGATACGCAGTATTTT.